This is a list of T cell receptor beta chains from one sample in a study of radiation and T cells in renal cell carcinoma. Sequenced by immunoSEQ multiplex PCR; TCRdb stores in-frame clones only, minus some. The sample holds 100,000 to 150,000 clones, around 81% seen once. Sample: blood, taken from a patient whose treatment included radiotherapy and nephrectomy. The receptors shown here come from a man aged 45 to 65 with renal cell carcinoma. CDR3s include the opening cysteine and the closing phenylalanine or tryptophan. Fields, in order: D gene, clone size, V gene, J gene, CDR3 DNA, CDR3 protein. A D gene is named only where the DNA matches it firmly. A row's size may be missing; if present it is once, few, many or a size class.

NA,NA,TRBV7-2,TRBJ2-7,TGTGCCAGCAGCGCGGCCCTTTTCGAGCAGTACTTC,CASSAALFEQYF
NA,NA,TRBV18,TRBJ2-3,TGTGCCAGTTTGGCCGGAAGGGCTAGCACAGATACGCAGTATTTT,CASLAGRASTDTQYF
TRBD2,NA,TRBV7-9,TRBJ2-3,TGTGCCAGCAGCTCGATAGCGGGAAGGACAGATACGCAGTATTTT,CASSSIAGRTDTQYF
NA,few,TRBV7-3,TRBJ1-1,TGTGCCAGCAGTCGGACCGTGAACACTGAAGCTTTCTTT,CASSRTVNTEAFF
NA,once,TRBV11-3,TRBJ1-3,TGTGCCAGCAGCCTTGGACCTGGAAACACCATATATTTT,CASSLGPGNTIYF
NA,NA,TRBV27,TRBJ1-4,TGTGCCAGCAGTTATACTGCAACTAATGAAAAACTGTTTTTT,CASSYTATNEKLFF
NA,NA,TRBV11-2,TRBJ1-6,TGTGCCAGCAGCTTAAAGAGGCGTTTGGCCAGCCCCATCGTTTCACCCCTCCACTTT,CASSLKRRLASPIVSPLHF
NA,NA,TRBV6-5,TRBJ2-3,TGTGCCAGCAGTTACTCGAGCAGGGGTGCAGATACGCAGTATTTT,CASSYSSRGADTQYF
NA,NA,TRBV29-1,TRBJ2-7,TGCAGCGTTGGGCAGGGGAGTTCTTACGAGCAGTACTTC,CSVGQGSSYEQYF
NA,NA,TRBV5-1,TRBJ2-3,TGCGCCAGCAGCTTATTAACTAGCACAGATACGCAGTATTTT,CASSLLTSTDTQYF
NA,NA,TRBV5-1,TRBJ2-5,TGCGCCAGCAGCATACTAGGGGGGCCAGAGACCCAGTACTTC,CASSILGGPETQYF
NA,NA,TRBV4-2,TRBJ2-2,TGTGCCAGCAGCCACTCACAGGTCGACACCGGGGAGCTGTTTTTT,CASSHSQVDTGELFF
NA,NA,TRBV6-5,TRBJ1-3,TGTGCCAGCAGTTACCAGAGGACGGGAAACACCATATATTTT,CASSYQRTGNTIYF
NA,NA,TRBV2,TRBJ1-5,TGTGCCAGCAGTGATGTCCGTGGGGGTGGCAATCAGCCCCAGCATTTT,CASSDVRGGGNQPQHF
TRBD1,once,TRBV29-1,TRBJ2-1,TGCAGCGGTAGACAGGGCGCCTACAATGAGCAGTTCTTC,CSGRQGAYNEQFF